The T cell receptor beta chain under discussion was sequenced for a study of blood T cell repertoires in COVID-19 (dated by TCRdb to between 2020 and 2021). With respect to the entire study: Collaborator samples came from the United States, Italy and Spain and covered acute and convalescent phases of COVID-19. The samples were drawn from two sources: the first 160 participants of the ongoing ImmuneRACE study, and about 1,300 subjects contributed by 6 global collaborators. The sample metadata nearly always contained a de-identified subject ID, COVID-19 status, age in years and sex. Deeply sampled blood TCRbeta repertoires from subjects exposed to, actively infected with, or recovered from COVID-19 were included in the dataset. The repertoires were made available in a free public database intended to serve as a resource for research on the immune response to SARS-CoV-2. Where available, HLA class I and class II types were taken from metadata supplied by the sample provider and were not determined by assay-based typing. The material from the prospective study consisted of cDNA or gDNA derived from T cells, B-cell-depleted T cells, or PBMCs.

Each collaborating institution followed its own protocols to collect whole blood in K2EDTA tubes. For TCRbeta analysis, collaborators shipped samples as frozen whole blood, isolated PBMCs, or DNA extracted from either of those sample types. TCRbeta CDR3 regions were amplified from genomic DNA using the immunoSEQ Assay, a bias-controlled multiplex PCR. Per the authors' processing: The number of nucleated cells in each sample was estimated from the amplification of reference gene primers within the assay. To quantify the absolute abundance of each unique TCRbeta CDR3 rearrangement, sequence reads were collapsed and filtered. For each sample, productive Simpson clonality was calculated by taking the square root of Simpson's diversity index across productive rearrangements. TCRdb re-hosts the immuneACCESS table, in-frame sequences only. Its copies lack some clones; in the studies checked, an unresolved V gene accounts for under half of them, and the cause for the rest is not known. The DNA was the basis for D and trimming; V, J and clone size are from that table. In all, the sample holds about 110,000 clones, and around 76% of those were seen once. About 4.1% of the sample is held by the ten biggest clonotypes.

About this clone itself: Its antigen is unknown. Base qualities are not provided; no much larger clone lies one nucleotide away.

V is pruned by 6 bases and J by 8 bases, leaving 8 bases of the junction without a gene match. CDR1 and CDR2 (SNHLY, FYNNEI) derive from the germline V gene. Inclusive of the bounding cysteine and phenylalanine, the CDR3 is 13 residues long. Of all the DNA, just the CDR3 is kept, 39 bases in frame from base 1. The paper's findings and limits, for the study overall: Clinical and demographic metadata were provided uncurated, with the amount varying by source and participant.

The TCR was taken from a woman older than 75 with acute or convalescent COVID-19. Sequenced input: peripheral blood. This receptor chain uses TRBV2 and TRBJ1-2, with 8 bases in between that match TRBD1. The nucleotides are TGTGCCAGCAGAGAGGGACAGGCCTTAGGCTACACCTTC. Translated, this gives CASREGQALGYTF. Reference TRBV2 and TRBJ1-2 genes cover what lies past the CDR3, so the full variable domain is EPEVTQTPSHQVTQMGQEVILRCVPISNHLYFYWYRQILGQKVEFLVSFYNNEISEKSEIFDDQFSVERPDGSNFTLKIRSTKLEDSAMYFCASREGQALGYTFGSGTRLTVV.